The 24 T cell receptor beta chains below were found in one sample sequenced in a study of blood T cell repertoires in COVID-19. Clones were sequenced by immunoSEQ multiplex PCR, and TCRdb holds only the in-frame ones, with some missing. The table has around 180,000 clones, roughly 80% seen once; the top ten hold about 12%. Sequenced: PBMCs or T cells enriched from blood (not recorded which). These receptors originate from a man in his fifties or sixties who had recovered from COVID-19.

The chain joins TRBV29-1 to TRBJ1-2; D possibly corresponds to TRBD1 (6 bases). V was cut by 6 bases and J by 8 bases, with 16 bases left in between. In germline, CDR1 is SQVTM, CDR2 ANQGSEA. This CDR3 contains 12 residues. This CDR3 reads CSVGWGQLGYTF. CDR3 DNA sequence: TGCAGCGTAGGGTGGGGGCAGTTGGGCTACACCTTC.

V and J are TRBV7-9 and TRBJ2-3, with no clear D. The CDR3 contains 15 residues. Looked up from germline, CDR1 is SEHNR and CDR2 is FQNEAQ (reference sequence). The ends were cut back, 4 bases at V and 8 bases at J, with 19 bases in the middle. For the CDR3, the DNA is TGTGCCAGCAGCTCTCCCTGGGTCGAGCCAGGTACGCAGTATTTT. Amino acids: CASSSPWVEPGTQYF.

The chain joins TRBV6-5 to TRBJ2-2; possibly TRBD2 for D (5 bases). Germline V lookup: CDR1 MNHEY, CDR2 SVGAGI. V lost 6 bases, J lost 3 bases, and 11 bases lay in between. The CDR3 has 14 residues. CDR3 sequence reads: CASRSGGHTGELFF. CDR3 sequence (DNA): TGTGCCAGCAGAAGCGGTGGGCACACCGGGGAGCTGTTTTTT.

The chain couples TRBV29-1 to TRBJ1-1, with TRBD1 identical over 8 bases. The germline V gene has CDR1 SQVTM and CDR2 ANQGSEA. This CDR3 comprises 11 residues. Germline trimming cut 6 bases from V and 8 bases from J; bases unmatched to any gene: 5. For the CDR3, the DNA is TGCAGCGTCGGGGACAGGAAGGAAGCTTTCTTT. It encodes CSVGDRKEAFF.

CDR3 DNA: TGTGCCAGCAGCTGGGCCACCCAAAGCTCCTATAATTCACCCCTCCACTTT. Protein sequence: CASSWATQSSYNSPLHF. This chain uses TRBV5-6 with TRBJ1-6; D gene unclear. The CDR3 consists of 17 residues. The germline V gene has CDR1 SGHDT and CDR2 YYEEEE. V shed 3 bases and J shed 0 bases, with 13 bases lying between them.

This clone has a single count. DNA for the CDR3: TGCGCCAGCAGCTTGGCAGCGGGGGTTTACAATGAGCAGTTCTTC. It translates to CASSLAAGVYNEQFF. This sequence joins TRBV5-1 and TRBJ2-1; 8 positions match TRBD2. V was pared by 0 bases and J by 4 bases, with 3 bases of the junction left unmatched. There are 15 residues in the CDR3. Germline CDR1 reads SGHRS; CDR2 reads YFSETQ.

V is TRBV30 and J is TRBJ1-3, with D perhaps matching TRBD1 (6 bases). The CDR3 has 14 amino acids. Trimming stripped 0 bases from V and 0 bases from J, with 6 bases between. Germline values: CDR1 GTSNPN, CDR2 SVGIG (reference sequence). The CDR3 coding sequence is TGTGCCTGGAGTGTAGGGGGCTCTGGAAACACCATATATTTT. Its protein product is CAWSVGGSGNTIYF.

A single count supports this clone. The chain links TRBV7-2 to TRBJ1-1; no clear D. The CDR3 extends over 13 amino acids. Trimming cost V 5 bases and J 2 bases, with 9 bases left between them. Germline assignment: CDR1 SGHTA and CDR2 FQGNSA. The CDR3 loop is CASSPFSNTEAFF. DNA for the CDR3: TGTGCCAGCAGCCCCTTTAGCAACACTGAAGCTTTCTTT.

The chain has TRBV5-4 and TRBJ1-1; TRBD1 matches 8 bases. With V trimmed by 0 bases and J by 5 bases, 15 bases remained unmatched. The CDR3 totals 18 residues. Per the germline V gene, CDR1 is SGHNT and CDR2 is YYREEE (reference sequence). The CDR3 is CASSLGRGHRDWATEAFF. The CDR3 region has the DNA TGTGCCAGCAGCTTGGGCAGGGGGCATCGGGATTGGGCGACTGAAGCTTTCTTT.

Remarks on this clone: The sample holds other DNA sequences that translate to the same CDR3. The chain has TRBV18 and TRBJ2-5; possibly TRBD1 for D (6 bases). This CDR3 region has 13 residues. Per germline, CDR1 KGHSH and CDR2 LQKENI. Trimming cost V 6 bases and J 3 bases, with 11 bases left between them. The CDR3 region has the DNA TGTGCCAGCTCGCCGGGACAAGAAGAGACCCAGTACTTC. Amino acid sequence: CASSPGQEETQYF.

The V gene is TRBV5-1, the J gene TRBJ1-2; 9 bases fit TRBD1. Trimming cost V 0 bases and J 2 bases; bases outside gene matches: 2. Germline V gene lookup returns CDR1 SGHRS and CDR2 YFSETQ. This CDR3 has 15 amino acids. CDR3: CASSLVQGANYGYTF. The DNA of the CDR3 is TGCGCCAGCAGCTTGGTACAGGGGGCCAACTATGGCTACACCTTC.

Within the sample, this clone is large (0.1 to 1%). The rearrangement links TRBV28 to TRBJ2-7, with a weak D call TRBD1 (6 bases). The CDR3 runs to 14 residues. V was clipped by 6 bases and J by 2 bases, with 14 bases between them. The germline V gene encodes CDR1 MDHEN and CDR2 SYDVKM. The CDR3 region has the DNA TGTGCCAGCAGGGGCCACACAGGGCCCTACGAGCAGTACTTC. Residues: CASRGHTGPYEQYF.

Here the CDR3 reads CASSFPGSETQYF. The CDR3 nucleotides are TGCGCCAGCAGCTTCCCGGGGTCTGAGACCCAGTACTTC. The genes are TRBV5-1 and TRBJ2-5, with D perhaps matching TRBD2 (5 bases). The CDR3 is 13 residues long. Germline-derived CDR1 and CDR2 are SGHRS and YFSETQ. V was shortened by 2 bases and J by 5 bases, with 10 bases between the two germline ends.

The rearrangement joins TRBV4-1 to TRBJ2-2; TRBD2 agrees at 8 bases. V trimming: 4 bases; J trimming: 2 bases; junction bases outside the gene matches: 6. The CDR3 has 16 amino acids. Germline lookup yields CDR1 MGHRA and CDR2 YSYEKL. Here the CDR3 DNA reads TGCGCCAGCAGCCGGGGTACTAGCGGTAACACCGGGGAGCTGTTTTTT. Amino acids: CASSRGTSGNTGELFF.

The genes are TRBV27 and TRBJ2-7; TRBD1 matches at 10 bases. The CDR3 totals 14 residues. V dropped 3 bases and J dropped 1; count of bases not matched to a gene: 0. Germline values: CDR1 MNHEY, CDR2 SMNVEV (reference sequence). The CDR3 here is CASSLDRGSYEQYF. CDR3 DNA sequence: TGTGCCAGCAGTTTGGACAGGGGGTCCTACGAGCAGTACTTC.

The chain couples TRBV2 to TRBJ1-2; 7 nucleotides match TRBD1. Unmatched junction bases numbered 16, after V lost 5 bases and J lost 1 base. The CDR3 covers 18 residues. The germline V gene has CDR1 SNHLY and CDR2 FYNNEI. This CDR3 is CASSFSGSRDRNNYGYTF. The CDR3 coding sequence is TGTGCCAGCAGTTTTTCCGGGTCCAGGGACAGAAATAACTATGGCTACACCTTC. Together with reference TRBV2 and TRBJ1-2, the CDR3 gives the full variable domain: EPEVTQTPSHQVTQMGQEVILRCVPISNHLYFYWYRQILGQKVEFLVSFYNNEISEKSEIFDDQFSVERPDGSNFTLKIRSTKLEDSAMYFCASSFSGSRDRNNYGYTFGSGTRLTVV.

The chain has TRBV6-4 and TRBJ1-1; 9 nucleotides line up with TRBD1. The CDR3 has 14 residues. With V trimmed by 0 bases and J by 4 bases, 0 bases remained unmatched. The germline V gene encodes CDR1 MRHNA and CDR2 SNTAGT. CDR3 coding DNA: TGTGCCAGCAGTGACTCGGACAGGGGCACTGAAGCTTTCTTT. It specifies CASSDSDRGTEAFF.

In this sample, this clone turned up a few times. The chain couples TRBV4-2 to TRBJ1-4; D possibly corresponds to TRBD1 (6 bases). Germline values: CDR1 LGHNA, CDR2 YNFKEQ. The V end lost 1 base, the J end lost 5 bases, and 14 bases lay between the germline ends. The CDR3 totals 16 residues. The CDR3 region has the DNA TGTGCCAGCAGCCAAGCTAGGGGGGAGGGCAATGAAAAACTGTTTTTT. Translation gives CASSQARGEGNEKLFF.

This sequence joins TRBV7-8 and TRBJ1-2; D unresolved. With 4 bases removed from V and 8 bases from J, the gap between germline ends came to 17 bases. Germline CDR1 is SGHVS and CDR2 is FQNEAQ. There are 14 residues in the CDR3. DNA for the CDR3: TGTGCCAGCAGCTCCAACCCCGAGGGTGGGGGCTACACCTTC. Its translation is CASSSNPEGGGYTF.

The gene calls are TRBV3-1 (or the pseudogene TRBV3-2) and TRBJ1-1; D call uncertain. V was cut by 2 bases and J by 2 bases, with 12 bases left in between. The germline gives CDR1 LGHDT, CDR2 YNNKEL (reference sequence). The CDR3 runs 15 residues. The CDR3 sequence: CASSQSAGANTEAFF. The CDR3 DNA follows: TGTGCCAGCAGCCAATCCGCGGGAGCCAACACTGAAGCTTTCTTT.

The V call is TRBV28, the J call TRBJ2-1, with a weak D call TRBD1 (6 bases). Trimming left V 4 bases short and J 8 bases short, with 21 bases between. The CDR3 is 16 amino acids. Germline-derived CDR1 and CDR2 are MDHEN and SYDVKM. The CDR3 protein is CASSSPGTSHRDEQFF. In DNA, the CDR3 is TGTGCCAGCAGTTCGCCCGGGACATCTCATCGGGATGAGCAGTTCTTC.

The chain has TRBV14 and TRBJ1-4; the D gene is possibly TRBD1 (6 bases). Looked up from germline, CDR1 is SGHDN and CDR2 is FVKESK. The CDR3 extends over 15 amino acids. Trimming left V 2 bases short and J 4 bases short, with 11 bases between. DNA for the CDR3: TGTGCCAGCAGCCAACGCAGGGGATATAATGAAAAACTGTTTTTT. Amino acid sequence: CASSQRRGYNEKLFF. Drawing the rest from reference TRBV14 and TRBJ1-4, the complete variable domain is EAGVTQFPSHSVIEKGQTVTLRCDPISGHDNLYWYRRVMGKEIKFLLHFVKESKQDESGMPNNRFLAERTGGTYSTLKVQPAELEDSGVYFCASSQRRGYNEKLFFGSGTQLSVL.

The chain has TRBV19 and TRBJ1-2, with TRBD1 matching over 10 bases. The CDR3 is 15 amino acids. Germline V lookup: CDR1 LNHDA, CDR2 SQIVND (reference sequence). The junction had 3 bases not matched to a gene; V was cut back by 3 bases and J by 2 bases. CDR3 nucleotide sequence: TGTGCCAGTAGTATCGACAGGGGGCGGAACTATGGCTACACCTTC. Protein sequence: CASSIDRGRNYGYTF.

This clone showed up just once. The rearrangement uses TRBV7-9 and TRBJ1-2, with TRBD1 identical over 8 bases. This CDR3 contains 14 residues. Germline V CDR1 and CDR2: SEHNR, FQNEAQ (reference sequence). V shed 5 bases and J 5 bases; nucleotides not matched to a gene: 7. The CDR3 coding sequence is TGTGCCAGCAGCCCCACAGGGGGGGGATATGGCTACACCTTC. As protein: CASSPTGGGYGYTF.